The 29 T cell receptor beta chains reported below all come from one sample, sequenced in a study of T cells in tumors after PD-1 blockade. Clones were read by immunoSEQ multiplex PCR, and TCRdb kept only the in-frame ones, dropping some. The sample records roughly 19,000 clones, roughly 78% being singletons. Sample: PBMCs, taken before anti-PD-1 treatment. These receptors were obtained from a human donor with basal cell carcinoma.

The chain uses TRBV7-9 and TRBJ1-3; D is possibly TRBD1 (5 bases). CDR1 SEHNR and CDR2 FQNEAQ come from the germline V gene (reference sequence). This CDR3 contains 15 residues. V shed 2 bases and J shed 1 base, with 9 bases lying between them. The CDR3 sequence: CASSLPRGSGNTIYF. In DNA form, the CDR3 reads TGTGCCAGCAGCTTACCCCGGGGGTCTGGAAACACCATATATTTT.

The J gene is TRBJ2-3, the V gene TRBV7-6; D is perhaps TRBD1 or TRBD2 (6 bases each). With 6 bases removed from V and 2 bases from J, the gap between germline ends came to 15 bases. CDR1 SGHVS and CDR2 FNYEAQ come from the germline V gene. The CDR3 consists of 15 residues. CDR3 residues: CASSPRGLLTDTQYF. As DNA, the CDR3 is TGTGCCAGCAGTCCTCGGGGGCTGCTCACAGATACGCAGTATTTT. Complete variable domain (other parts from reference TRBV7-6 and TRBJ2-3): GAGVSQSPRYKVTKRGQDVALRCDPISGHVSLYWYRQALGQGPEFLTYFNYEAQQDKSGLPNDRFSAERPEGSISTLTIQRTEQRDSAMYRCASSPRGLLTDTQYFGPGTRLTVL.

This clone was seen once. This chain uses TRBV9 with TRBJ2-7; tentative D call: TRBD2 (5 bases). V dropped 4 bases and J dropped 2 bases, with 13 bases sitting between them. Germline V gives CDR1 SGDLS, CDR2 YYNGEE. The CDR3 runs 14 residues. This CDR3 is CASSPRTGTYEQYF. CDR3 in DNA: TGTGCCAGCAGCCCGCGGACTGGGACCTACGAGCAGTACTTC. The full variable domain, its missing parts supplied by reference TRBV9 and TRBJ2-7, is DSGVTQTPKHLITATGQRVTLRCSPRSGDLSVYWYQQSLDQGLQFLIQYYNGEERAKGNILERFSAQQFPDLHSELNLSSLELGDSALYFCASSPRTGTYEQYFGPGTRLTVT.

CDR3: CASSPGQGEIGTQYF. The CDR3 nucleotides read TGTGCCAGCTCACCCGGGCAGGGGGAGATTGGGACCCAGTACTTC. The chain has TRBV18 and TRBJ2-5, with 7 bases that match TRBD1. CDR1 is KGHSH and CDR2 is LQKENI in the germline V gene. Losses at the gene ends were 3 bases for V and 7 bases for J; bases not matched to a gene: 11. The CDR3 is made up of 15 amino acids.

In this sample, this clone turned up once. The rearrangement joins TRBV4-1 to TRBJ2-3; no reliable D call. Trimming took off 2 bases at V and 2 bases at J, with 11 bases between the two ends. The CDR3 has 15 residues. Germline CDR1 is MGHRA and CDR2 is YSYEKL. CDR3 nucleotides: TGCGCCAGCAGCCAAAGAGAAGTTGCCACAGATACGCAGTATTTT. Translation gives CASSQREVATDTQYF.

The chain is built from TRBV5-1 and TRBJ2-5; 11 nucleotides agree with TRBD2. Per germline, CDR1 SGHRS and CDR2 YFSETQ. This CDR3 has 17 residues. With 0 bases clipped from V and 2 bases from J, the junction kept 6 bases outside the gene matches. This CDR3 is CASSLAWGLAVQETQYF. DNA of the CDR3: TGCGCCAGCAGCTTGGCCTGGGGACTAGCGGTTCAAGAGACCCAGTACTTC. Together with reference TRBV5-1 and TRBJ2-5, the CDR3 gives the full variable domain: KAGVTQTPRYLIKTRGQQVTLSCSPISGHRSVSWYQQTPGQGLQFLFEYFSETQRNKGNFPGRFSGRQFSNSRSEMNVSTLELGDSALYLCASSLAWGLAVQETQYFGPGTRLLVL.

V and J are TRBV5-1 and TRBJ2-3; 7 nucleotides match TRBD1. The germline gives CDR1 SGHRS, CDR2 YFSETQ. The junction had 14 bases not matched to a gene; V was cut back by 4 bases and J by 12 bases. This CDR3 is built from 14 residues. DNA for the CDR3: TGCGCCAGCAGCCCGGACCCTGGGACAGCAACCCAGTATTTT. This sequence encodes CASSPDPGTATQYF.

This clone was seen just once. CDR3 nucleotides: TGTGCCAGCAGTGAATCAACAGGAGGTAATGAAAAACTGTTTTTT. Its protein is CASSESTGGNEKLFF. The gene calls are TRBV25-1 and TRBJ1-4, with a tentative D call TRBD1 (5 bases). There are 15 residues in the CDR3. The V end was cut by 1 base, the J end by 4 bases, with 10 bases between. Germline CDR1 MGHDK, CDR2 SYGVNS.

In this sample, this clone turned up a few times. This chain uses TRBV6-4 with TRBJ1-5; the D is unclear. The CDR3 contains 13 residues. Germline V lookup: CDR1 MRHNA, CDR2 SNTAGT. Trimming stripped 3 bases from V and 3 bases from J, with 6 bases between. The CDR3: CASSDSPNQPQHF. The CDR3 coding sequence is TGTGCCAGCAGTGATTCTCCCAATCAGCCCCAGCATTTT.

The chain's CDR3 is CASSLAGAYEQYF. Written as DNA, the CDR3 is TGTGCCAGCAGTTTGGCAGGGGCCTACGAGCAGTACTTC. V is TRBV12-3 or TRBV12-4 and J is TRBJ2-7, with D maybe TRBD1 (6 bases). The CDR3 consists of 13 residues. V lost 3 bases and J 2 bases, leaving 8 bases between the germline ends.

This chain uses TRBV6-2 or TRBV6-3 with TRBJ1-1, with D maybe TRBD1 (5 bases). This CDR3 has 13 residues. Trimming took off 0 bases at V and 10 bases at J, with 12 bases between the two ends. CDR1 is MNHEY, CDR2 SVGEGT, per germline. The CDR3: CASSYSPRDRAFF. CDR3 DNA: TGTGCCAGCAGTTACTCCCCCAGGGATAGAGCTTTCTTT.

The CDR3 DNA sequence: TGTGCCAGCAGCCGCTTCGGGACAGGCCGGGCCAACTATGGCTACACCTTC. Its translation: CASSRFGTGRANYGYTF. The chain couples TRBV2 to TRBJ1-2; the match to TRBD1 covers 8 bases. Looked up from germline, CDR1 is SNHLY and CDR2 is FYNNEI. Unmatched junction bases numbered 14, after V lost 6 bases and J lost 2 bases. This CDR3 has 17 amino acids.

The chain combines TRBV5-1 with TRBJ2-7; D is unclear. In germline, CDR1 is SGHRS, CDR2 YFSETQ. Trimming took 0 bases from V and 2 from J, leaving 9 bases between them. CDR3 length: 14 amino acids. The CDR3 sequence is CASSLGGATYEQYF. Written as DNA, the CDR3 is TGCGCCAGCAGCTTGGGCGGAGCGACCTACGAGCAGTACTTC.

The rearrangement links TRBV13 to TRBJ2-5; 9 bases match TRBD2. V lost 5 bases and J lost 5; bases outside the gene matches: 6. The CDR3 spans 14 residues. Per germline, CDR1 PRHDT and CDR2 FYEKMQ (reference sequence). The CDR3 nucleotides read TGTGCCAGCAGCCTAGCGGGGTTAAGCGAGACCCAGTACTTC. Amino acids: CASSLAGLSETQYF.

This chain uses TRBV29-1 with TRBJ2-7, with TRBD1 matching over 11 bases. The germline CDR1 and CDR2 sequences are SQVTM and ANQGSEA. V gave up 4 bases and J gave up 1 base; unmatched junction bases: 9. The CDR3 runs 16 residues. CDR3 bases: TGCAGCGTTGGTGGACAGGGGGCATCGGATTCCTACGAGCAGTACTTC. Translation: CSVGGQGASDSYEQYF.

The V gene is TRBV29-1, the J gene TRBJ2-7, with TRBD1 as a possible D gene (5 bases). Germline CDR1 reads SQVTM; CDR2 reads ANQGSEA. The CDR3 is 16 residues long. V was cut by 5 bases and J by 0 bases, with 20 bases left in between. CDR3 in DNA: TGCAGCGTTAGAGGATCCAGGGCAGATAGCTCCTACGAGCAGTACTTC. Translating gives CSVRGSRADSSYEQYF.

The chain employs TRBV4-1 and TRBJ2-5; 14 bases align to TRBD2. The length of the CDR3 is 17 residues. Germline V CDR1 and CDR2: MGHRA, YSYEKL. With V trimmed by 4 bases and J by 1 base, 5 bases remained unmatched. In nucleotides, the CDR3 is TGCGCCAGCAGCCGGCAAGGGACTAGCGGGGGCCAAGAGACCCAGTACTTC. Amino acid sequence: CASSRQGTSGGQETQYF.

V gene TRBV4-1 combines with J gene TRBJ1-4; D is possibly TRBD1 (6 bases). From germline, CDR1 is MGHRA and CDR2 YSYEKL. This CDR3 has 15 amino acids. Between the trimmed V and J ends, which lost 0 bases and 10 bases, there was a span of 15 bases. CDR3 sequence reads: CASSQDFTGNGKLFF. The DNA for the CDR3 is TGCGCCAGCAGCCAAGACTTCACAGGGAACGGAAAACTGTTTTTT.

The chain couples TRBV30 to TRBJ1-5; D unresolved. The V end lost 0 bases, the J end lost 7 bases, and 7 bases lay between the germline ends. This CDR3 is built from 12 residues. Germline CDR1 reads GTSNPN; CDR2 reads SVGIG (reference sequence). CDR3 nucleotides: TGTGCCTGGAGTGTTGGATTCCAGCCCCAGCATTTT. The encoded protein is CAWSVGFQPQHF.

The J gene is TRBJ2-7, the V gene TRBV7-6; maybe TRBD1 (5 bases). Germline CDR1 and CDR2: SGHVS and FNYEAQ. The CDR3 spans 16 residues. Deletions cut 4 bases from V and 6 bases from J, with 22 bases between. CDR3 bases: TGTGCCAGCAGCTCCCGGTCAACGACAGACGCCAGCGAGCAGTACTTC. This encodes CASSSRSTTDASEQYF.

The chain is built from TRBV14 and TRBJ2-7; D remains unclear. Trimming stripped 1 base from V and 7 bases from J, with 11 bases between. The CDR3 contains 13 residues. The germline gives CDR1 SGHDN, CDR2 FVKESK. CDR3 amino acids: CASSQAPLREQYF. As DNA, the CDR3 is TGTGCCAGCAGCCAAGCCCCTCTTCGAGAGCAGTACTTC.

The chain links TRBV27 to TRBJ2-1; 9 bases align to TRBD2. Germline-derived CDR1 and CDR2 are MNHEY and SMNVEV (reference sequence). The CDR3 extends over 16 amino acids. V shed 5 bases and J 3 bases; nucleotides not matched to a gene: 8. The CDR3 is CASSPSPAGGYNEQFF. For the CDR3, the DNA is TGTGCCAGCAGTCCGTCGCCAGCGGGGGGCTACAATGAGCAGTTCTTC.

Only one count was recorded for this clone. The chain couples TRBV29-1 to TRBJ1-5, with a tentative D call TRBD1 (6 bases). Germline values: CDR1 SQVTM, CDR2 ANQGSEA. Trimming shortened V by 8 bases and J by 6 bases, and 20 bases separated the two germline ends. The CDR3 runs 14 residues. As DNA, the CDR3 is TGCAGCCCCGTAGGGGGTCCAACTCGTCAGCCCCAGCATTTT. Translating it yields CSPVGGPTRQPQHF.

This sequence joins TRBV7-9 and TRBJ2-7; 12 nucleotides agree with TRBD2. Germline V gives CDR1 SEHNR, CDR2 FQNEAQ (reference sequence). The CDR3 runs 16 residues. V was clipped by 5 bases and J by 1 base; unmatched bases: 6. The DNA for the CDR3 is TGTGCCAGCAGCCGATTCGGACTAGCGGGGTCCTACGAGCAGTACTTC. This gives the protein CASSRFGLAGSYEQYF.

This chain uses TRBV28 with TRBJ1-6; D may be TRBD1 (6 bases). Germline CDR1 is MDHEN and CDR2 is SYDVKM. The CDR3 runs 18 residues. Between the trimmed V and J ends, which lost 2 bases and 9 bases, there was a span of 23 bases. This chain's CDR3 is CASSLKFLVGEGGSPLHF. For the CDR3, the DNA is TGTGCCAGCAGTTTAAAATTTCTTGTGGGAGAGGGGGGTTCACCCCTCCACTTT. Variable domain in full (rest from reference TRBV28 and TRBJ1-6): DVKVTQSSRYLVKRTGEKVFLECVQDMDHENMFWYRQDPGLGLRLIYFSYDVKMKEKGDIPEGYSVSREKKERFSLILESASTNQTSMYLCASSLKFLVGEGGSPLHFGNGTRLTVT.

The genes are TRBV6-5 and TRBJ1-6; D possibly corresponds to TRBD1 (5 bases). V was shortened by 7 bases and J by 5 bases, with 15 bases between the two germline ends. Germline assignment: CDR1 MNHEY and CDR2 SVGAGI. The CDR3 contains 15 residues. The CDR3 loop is CASNSGGENNSPLHF. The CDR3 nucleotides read TGTGCCAGCAATTCGGGGGGGGAAAATAATTCACCCCTCCACTTT.

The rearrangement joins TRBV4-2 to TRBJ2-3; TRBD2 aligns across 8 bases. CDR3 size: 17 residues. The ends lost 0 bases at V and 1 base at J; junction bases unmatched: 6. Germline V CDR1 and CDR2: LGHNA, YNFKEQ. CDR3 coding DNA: TGTGCCAGCAGCCAAGATGTCTGGCGGGGGGGCACAGATACGCAGTATTTT. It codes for CASSQDVWRGGTDTQYF.

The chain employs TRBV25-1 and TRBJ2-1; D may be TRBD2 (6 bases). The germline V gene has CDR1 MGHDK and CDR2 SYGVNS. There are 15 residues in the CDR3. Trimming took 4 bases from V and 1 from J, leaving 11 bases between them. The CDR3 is CASSGSSDSYNEQFF. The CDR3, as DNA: TGTGCCAGCAGTGGGTCTAGCGATTCCTACAATGAGCAGTTCTTC.

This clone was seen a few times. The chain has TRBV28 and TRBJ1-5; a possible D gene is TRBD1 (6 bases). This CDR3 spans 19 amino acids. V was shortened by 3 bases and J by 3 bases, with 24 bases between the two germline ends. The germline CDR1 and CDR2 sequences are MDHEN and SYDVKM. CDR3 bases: TGTGCCAGCAGTTTGGGGGCTACCAAGGCCACAGGCGTCAATCAGCCCCAGCATTTT. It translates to CASSLGATKATGVNQPQHF.